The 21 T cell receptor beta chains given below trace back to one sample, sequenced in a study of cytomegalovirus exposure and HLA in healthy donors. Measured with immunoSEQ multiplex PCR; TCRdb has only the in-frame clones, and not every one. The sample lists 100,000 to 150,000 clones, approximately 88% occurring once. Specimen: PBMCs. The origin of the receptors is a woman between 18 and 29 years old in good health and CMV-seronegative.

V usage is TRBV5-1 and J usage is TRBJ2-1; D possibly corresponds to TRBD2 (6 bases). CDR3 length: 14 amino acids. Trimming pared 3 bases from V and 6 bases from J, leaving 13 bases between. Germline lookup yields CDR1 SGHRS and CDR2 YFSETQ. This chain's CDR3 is CASSSQDSGNEQFF. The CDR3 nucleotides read TGCGCCAGCAGCTCCCAGGATAGCGGCAATGAGCAGTTCTTC.

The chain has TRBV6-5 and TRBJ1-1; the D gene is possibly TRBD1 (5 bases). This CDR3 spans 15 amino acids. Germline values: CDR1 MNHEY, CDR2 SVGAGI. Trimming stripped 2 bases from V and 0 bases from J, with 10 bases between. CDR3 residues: CASSYIAGMNTEAFF. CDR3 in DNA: TGTGCCAGCAGTTACATTGCAGGGATGAACACTGAAGCTTTCTTT.

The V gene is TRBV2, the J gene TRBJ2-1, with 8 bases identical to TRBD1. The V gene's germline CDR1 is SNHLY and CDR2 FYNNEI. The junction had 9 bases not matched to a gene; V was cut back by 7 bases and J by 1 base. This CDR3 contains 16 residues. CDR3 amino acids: CASIRQGRRSYNEQFF. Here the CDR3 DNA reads TGTGCCAGCATCAGACAGGGGAGGAGATCCTACAATGAGCAGTTCTTC.

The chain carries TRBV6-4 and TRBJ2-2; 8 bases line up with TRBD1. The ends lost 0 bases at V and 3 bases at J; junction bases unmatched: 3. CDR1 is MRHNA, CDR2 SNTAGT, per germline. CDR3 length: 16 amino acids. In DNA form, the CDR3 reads TGTGCCAGCAGTGACTCAAGCAGGGGGCACACCGGGGAGCTGTTTTTT. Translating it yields CASSDSSRGHTGELFF.

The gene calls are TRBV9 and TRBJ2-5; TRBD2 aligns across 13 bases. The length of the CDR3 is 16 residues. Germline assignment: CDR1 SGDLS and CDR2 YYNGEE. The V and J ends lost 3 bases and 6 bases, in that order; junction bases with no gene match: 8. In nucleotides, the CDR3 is TGTGCCAGCAGCGGAGGACTAGCGGGAGAGTGGCAGACCCAGTACTTC. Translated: CASSGGLAGEWQTQYF.

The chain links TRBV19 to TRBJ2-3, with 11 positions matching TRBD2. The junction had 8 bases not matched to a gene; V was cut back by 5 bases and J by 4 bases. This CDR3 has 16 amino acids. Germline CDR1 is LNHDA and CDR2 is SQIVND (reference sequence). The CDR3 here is CASSRTSGSIADTQYF. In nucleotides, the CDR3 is TGTGCCAGTAGTCGTACTAGCGGGAGTATCGCAGATACGCAGTATTTT.

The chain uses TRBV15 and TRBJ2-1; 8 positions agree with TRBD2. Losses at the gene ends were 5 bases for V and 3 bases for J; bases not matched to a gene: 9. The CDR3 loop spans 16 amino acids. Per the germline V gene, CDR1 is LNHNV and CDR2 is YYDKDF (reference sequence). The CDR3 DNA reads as TGTGCCACCAGCTCCTCCTCCGGGACTAGCTACAATGAGCAGTTCTTC. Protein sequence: CATSSSSGTSYNEQFF.

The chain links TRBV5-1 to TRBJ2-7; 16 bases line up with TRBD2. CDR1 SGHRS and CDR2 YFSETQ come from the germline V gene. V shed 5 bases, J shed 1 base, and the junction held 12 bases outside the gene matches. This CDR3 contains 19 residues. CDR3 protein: CASRTAGLAGGPVSYEQYF. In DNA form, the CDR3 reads TGCGCCAGCAGGACAGCGGGACTAGCGGGAGGGCCGGTTTCCTACGAGCAGTACTTC.

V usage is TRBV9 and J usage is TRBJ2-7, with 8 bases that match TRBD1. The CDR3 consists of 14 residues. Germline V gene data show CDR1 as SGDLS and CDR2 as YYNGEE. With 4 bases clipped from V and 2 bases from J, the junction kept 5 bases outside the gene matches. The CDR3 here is CASSLRTGPYEQYF. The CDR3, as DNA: TGTGCCAGCAGCCTCCGGACAGGGCCCTACGAGCAGTACTTC.

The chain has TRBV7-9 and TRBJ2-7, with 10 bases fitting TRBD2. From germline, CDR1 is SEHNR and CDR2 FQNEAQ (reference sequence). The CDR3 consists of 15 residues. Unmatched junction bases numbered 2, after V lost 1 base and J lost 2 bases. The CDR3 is CASSLVTSGTYEQYF. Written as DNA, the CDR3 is TGTGCCAGCAGCTTAGTAACTAGCGGGACCTACGAGCAGTACTTC. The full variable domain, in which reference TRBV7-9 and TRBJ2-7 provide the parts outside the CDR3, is DTGVSQNPRHKITKRGQNVTFRCDPISEHNRLYWYRQTLGQGPEFLTYFQNEAQLEKSRLLSDRFSAERPKGSFSTLEIQRTEQGDSAMYLCASSLVTSGTYEQYFGPGTRLTVT.

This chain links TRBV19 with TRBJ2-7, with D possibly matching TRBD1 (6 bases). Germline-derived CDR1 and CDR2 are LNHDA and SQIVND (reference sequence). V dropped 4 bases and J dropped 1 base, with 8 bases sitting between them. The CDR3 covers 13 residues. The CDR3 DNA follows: TGTGCCAGTAGTAAACAGGGATCCTACGAGCAGTACTTC. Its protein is CASSKQGSYEQYF. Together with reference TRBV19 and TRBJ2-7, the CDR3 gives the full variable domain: DGGITQSPKYLFRKEGQNVTLSCEQNLNHDAMYWYRQDPGQGLRLIYYSQIVNDFQKGDIAEGYSVSREKKESFPLTVTSAQKNPTAFYLCASSKQGSYEQYFGPGTRLTVT.

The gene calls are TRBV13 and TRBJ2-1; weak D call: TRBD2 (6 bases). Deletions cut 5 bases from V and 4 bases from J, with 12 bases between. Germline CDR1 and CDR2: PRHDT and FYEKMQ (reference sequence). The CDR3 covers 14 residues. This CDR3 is CASSATRGYNEQFF. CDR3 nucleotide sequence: TGTGCCAGCAGCGCAACCCGGGGGTACAATGAGCAGTTCTTC.

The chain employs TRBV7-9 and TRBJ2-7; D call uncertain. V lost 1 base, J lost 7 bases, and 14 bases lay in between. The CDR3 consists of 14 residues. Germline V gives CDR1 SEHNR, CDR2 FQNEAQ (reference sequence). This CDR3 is CASSLVGRPFEQYF. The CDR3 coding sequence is TGTGCCAGCAGCTTAGTAGGCAGGCCGTTTGAGCAGTACTTC.

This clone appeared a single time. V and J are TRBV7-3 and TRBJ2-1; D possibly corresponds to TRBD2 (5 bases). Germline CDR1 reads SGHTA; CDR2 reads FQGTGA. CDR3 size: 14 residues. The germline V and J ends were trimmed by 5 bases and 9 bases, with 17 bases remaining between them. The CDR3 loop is CASSPRGGPAEQFF. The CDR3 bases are TGTGCCAGCAGCCCCCGGGGTGGCCCCGCTGAGCAGTTCTTC.

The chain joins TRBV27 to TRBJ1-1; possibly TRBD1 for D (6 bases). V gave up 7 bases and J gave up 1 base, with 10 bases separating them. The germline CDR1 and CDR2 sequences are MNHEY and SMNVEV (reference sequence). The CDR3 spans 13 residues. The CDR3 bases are TGTGCCAGCACGACAGGAAAGAACACTGAAGCTTTCTTT. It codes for CASTTGKNTEAFF.

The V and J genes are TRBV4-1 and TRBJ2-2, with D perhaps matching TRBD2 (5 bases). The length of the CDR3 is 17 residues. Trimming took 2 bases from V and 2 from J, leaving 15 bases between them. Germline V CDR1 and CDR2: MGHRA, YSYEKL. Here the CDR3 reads CASSQTRGELNTGELFF. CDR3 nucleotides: TGCGCCAGCAGCCAAACCCGTGGGGAGCTAAACACCGGGGAGCTGTTTTTT.

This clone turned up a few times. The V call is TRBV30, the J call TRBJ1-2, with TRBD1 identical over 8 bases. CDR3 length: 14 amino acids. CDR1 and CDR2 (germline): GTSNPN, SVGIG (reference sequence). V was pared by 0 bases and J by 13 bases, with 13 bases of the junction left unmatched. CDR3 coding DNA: TGTGCCTGGAGTGTACCGGAGACAGGGGATGACTCCACCTTC. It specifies CAWSVPETGDDSTF.

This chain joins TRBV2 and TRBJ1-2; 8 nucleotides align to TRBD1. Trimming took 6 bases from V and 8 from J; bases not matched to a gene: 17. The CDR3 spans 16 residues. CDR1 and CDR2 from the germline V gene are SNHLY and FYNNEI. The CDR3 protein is CASSPTQMDREAGYTF. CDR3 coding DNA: TGTGCCAGCAGCCCTACTCAAATGGACAGGGAAGCGGGCTACACCTTC.

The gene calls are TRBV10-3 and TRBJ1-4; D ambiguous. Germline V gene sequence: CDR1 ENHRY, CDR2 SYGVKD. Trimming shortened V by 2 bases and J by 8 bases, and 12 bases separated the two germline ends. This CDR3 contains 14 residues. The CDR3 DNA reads TGTGCCATCAGTGAGAACGACCAGGTGGAAAAACTGTTTTTT. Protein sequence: CAISENDQVEKLFF.

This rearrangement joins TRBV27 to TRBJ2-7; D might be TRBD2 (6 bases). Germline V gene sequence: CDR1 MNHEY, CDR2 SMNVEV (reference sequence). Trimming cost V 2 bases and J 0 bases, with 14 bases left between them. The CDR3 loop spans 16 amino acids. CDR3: CASSLNSAGSSYEQYF. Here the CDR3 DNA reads TGTGCCAGCAGTTTAAACTCGGCGGGGAGCTCCTACGAGCAGTACTTC.

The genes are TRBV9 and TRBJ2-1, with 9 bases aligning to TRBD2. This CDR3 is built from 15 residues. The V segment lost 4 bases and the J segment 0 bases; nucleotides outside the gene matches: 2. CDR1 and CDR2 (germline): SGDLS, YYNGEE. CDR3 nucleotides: TGTGCCAGCAGCCCTAGCGGGACCTCCTACAATGAGCAGTTCTTC. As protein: CASSPSGTSYNEQFF.